This T cell receptor beta chain was captured by sequencing in a study of blood T cell repertoires in COVID-19. Looking at the study overall: Acute and convalescent COVID-19 specimens originated in the United States, Italy and Spain.

The CDR3 extends over 16 amino acids. J was trimmed by 4 bases and V by 2 bases; bases with no gene match: 7. CDR1 SGHRS and CDR2 YFSETQ come from the germline V gene. Source study methods: By means of reference gene primer amplification, nucleated cell counts were estimated. Some clones are missing from TCRdb's copy, which holds only in-frame ones; the method was immunoSEQ multiplex PCR. The V and J calls and the clone size are those of that table, but D and trimming were determined from the DNA. The profile shows about 310,000 clones, roughly 84% of them singletons. The TCR sequence derives from a man between 45 and 60 years old with active or convalescent COVID-19. Specimen: peripheral blood. The V call is TRBV5-1, the J call TRBJ2-1; 9 bases are shared with TRBD2. CDR3 region: CASSFGAGGRYNEQFF. The DNA of the CDR3 is TGCGCCAGCAGCTTTGGGGCGGGAGGGAGGTACAATGAGCAGTTCTTC.